This is a list of T cell receptor beta chains from one sample in a study of T cell changes during pregnancy in multiple sclerosis. Measured with immunoSEQ multiplex PCR; TCRdb has only the in-frame clones, and not every one. The sample has roughly 89,000 clones, 94% seen once. The specimen was peripheral blood, collected in the third trimester of pregnancy. The receptors here all came from a female donor with multiple sclerosis, enrolled in a pregnancy study. Each CDR3 is given with its conserved first and last residue. D genes are given only for firm matches. A clone size is listed for some rows: how often the clone was seen (once, few, many), or a class if it is expanded.

V gene	clone size	D gene	J gene	CDR3 DNA	CDR3 protein
TRBV28	NA	NA	TRBJ2-7	TGTGCCAGCAGCTCCGGGGTGAACGAGCAGTACTTC	CASSSGVNEQYF
TRBV21-1	once	NA	TRBJ2-7	TGTGCCAGCAGCAAACGGCCAAACGGGCTTAGCGGGACTTACGAGCAGTACTTC	CASSKRPNGLSGTYEQYF
TRBV27	many	TRBD1	TRBJ2-7	TGTGCCAGCAGTCTAAACAGGGGGCGCAAGTACGAGCAGTACTTC	CASSLNRGRKYEQYF
TRBV7-6	NA	TRBD2	TRBJ2-1	TGTGCCAGCAGCTTAGCAACTAGCGGGAGGGCCACTGAGCAGTTCTTC	CASSLATSGRATEQFF
TRBV9	NA	NA	TRBJ2-1	TGTGCCAGCAGCGTAAGCCTTTCCTACAATGAGCAGTTCTTC	CASSVSLSYNEQFF
TRBV20-1	NA	NA	TRBJ2-5	TGCAGTGCTAGCTTACAAGAGACCCAGTACTTC	CSASLQETQYF
TRBV7-2	NA	TRBD2	TRBJ2-7	TGTGCCAGCAGGCGACTAGCGGGAGTCTCCTACGAGCAGTACTTC	CASRRLAGVSYEQYF
TRBV14	NA	TRBD1	TRBJ1-1	TGTGCCAGCAGCCAAGAAGATGACAGGGGCACTGAAGCTTTCTTT	CASSQEDDRGTEAFF
TRBV4-1	NA	NA	TRBJ1-1	TGCGCCAGCAGCCAAGACGCAGGCACTGAAGCTTTCTTT	CASSQDAGTEAFF
TRBV28	NA	TRBD2	TRBJ2-1	TGTGCCAGCAGTTTCATCACGGGACTAGCGGGAGGGCGGGGCAATGAGCAGTTCTTC	CASSFITGLAGGRGNEQFF
TRBV19	NA	NA	TRBJ2-7	TGTGCCAGTACCCCTCAGTCCTCCTCCTACGAGCAGTACTTC	CASTPQSSSYEQYF
TRBV9	NA	TRBD2	TRBJ2-3	TGTGCCAGCAGCGTATTCGGGGGGGGCACAGATACGCAGTATTTT	CASSVFGGGTDTQYF
TRBV4-1	NA	NA	TRBJ1-1	TGCGCCAGCAGCCAACGACAGGAACTTAACACTGAAGCTTTCTTT	CASSQRQELNTEAFF
TRBV5-1	NA	TRBD2	TRBJ2-2	TGCGCCAGCAGCACCGTAGCGGGAGGCCCCACCGGGGAGCTGTTTTTT	CASSTVAGGPTGELFF
TRBV5-1	NA	TRBD2	TRBJ2-1	TGCGCCAGCAGCTTGGCGGGACTAGCGGGAACAGGTGAGCAGTTCTTC	CASSLAGLAGTGEQFF
TRBV5-1	NA	TRBD2	TRBJ2-7	TGCGCCAGCAGCTGGAGCGGGAGTTCCTCCTACGAGCAGTACTTC	CASSWSGSSSYEQYF
TRBV5-4	NA	TRBD1	TRBJ2-2	TGTGCCAGCAGGGCCGGGACAGCGAACACCGGGGAGCTGTTTTTT	CASRAGTANTGELFF
TRBV10-3	NA	NA	TRBJ1-1	TGTGCCATCAGTGAAGGGAGTTGGGAGGCTTTCTTT	CAISEGSWEAFF
TRBV19	NA	NA	TRBJ1-2	TGTGCCAGTACCATACCGTGGGGCAGTAACTATGGCTACACCTTC	CASTIPWGSNYGYTF
TRBV27	NA	NA	TRBJ2-3	TGTGCCAGCAGTGCCTTCGGGGATACGCAGTATTTT	CASSAFGDTQYF
TRBV4-1	few	TRBD1	TRBJ2-7	TGCGCCAGCAGCCAAGATCACCATGACAGGGCAGGCGAGCAGTACTTC	CASSQDHHDRAGEQYF
TRBV11-2	NA	NA	TRBJ2-1	TGTGCCAGCAGTCATTCGGGTGAGCAGTTCTTC	CASSHSGEQFF
TRBV7-9	NA	NA	TRBJ2-7	TGTGCCAGCAGCTTGAGGTCCTACGAGCAGTACTTC	CASSLRSYEQYF
TRBV27	NA	TRBD2	TRBJ2-1	TGTGCCAGCAGTTTATCGATTGCTAGCGGCTACAATGAGCAGTTCTTC	CASSLSIASGYNEQFF
TRBV11-3	NA	TRBD2	TRBJ2-7	TGTGCCAGCAGCCTAACGGGGGGGAGCTACGAGCAGTACTTC	CASSLTGGSYEQYF
TRBV27	NA	NA	TRBJ2-1	TGTGCCAGCAGTAGCCTACCGCGGGAGCAGTTCTTC	CASSSLPREQFF
TRBV7-9	few	TRBD1	TRBJ1-1	TGTGCCAGCAGCCCCTGGACAGGAGGTAACACTGAAGCTTTCTTT	CASSPWTGGNTEAFF
TRBV28	NA	NA	TRBJ2-5	TGTGCCAGCAGTTCACCGGAGGGTATCATCGAGACCCAGTACTTC	CASSSPEGIIETQYF
TRBV15	NA	NA	TRBJ2-6	TGTGCCACCAGCAGGGAACTACAACTCTCTGGGGCCAACGTCCTGACTTTC	CATSRELQLSGANVLTF
TRBV7-6	NA	NA	TRBJ2-5	TGTGCCAGCAGCTTATTGACAAAAGAGACCCAGTACTTC	CASSLLTKETQYF
TRBV7-2	NA	TRBD1	TRBJ1-5	TGTGCCAGCAGCCTCCGGACAGGGGAGAATCAGCCCCAGCATTTT	CASSLRTGENQPQHF
TRBV28	NA	TRBD2	TRBJ2-1	TGTGCCAGCAGTTGGGCCGGCCTAGCGGGAGAGTACAATGAGCAGTTCTTC	CASSWAGLAGEYNEQFF
TRBV29-1	NA	NA	TRBJ2-1	TGCAGCGTCGAACGTCTTGAGCAGTTCTTC	CSVERLEQFF
TRBV28	NA	NA	TRBJ1-2	TGTGCCAGCACTCCCGGGGGGGTAAACGGCTACACCTTC	CASTPGGVNGYTF
TRBV4-1	NA	TRBD1	TRBJ2-3	TGCGCCAGCAGCCAAGATGAGTGGGGCCCAGGGGGCGGCACAGATACGCAGTATTTT	CASSQDEWGPGGGTDTQYF
TRBV14	NA	TRBD2	TRBJ2-2	TGTGCCAGCAGCCCATTGACTAGCTCGGCCGGGGAGCTGTTTTTT	CASSPLTSSAGELFF
TRBV9	NA	NA	TRBJ2-5	TGTGCCAGCAGCGTAGGTTCAGCGCGGGAGACCCAGTACTTC	CASSVGSARETQYF
TRBV5-4	once	TRBD2	TRBJ2-1	TGTGCCAGCAGCTCGGGGGGACTAGCGGGAGAGTACAATGAGCAGTTCTTC	CASSSGGLAGEYNEQFF
TRBV7-2	NA	TRBD1	TRBJ2-7	TGTGCCAGCAGCCGACAGGGGGGGGAGTACGAGCAGTACTTC	CASSRQGGEYEQYF
TRBV6-1	once	NA	TRBJ1-3	TGTGCCAGCTTTCAGGGGAGTTGGGATGGAAACACCATATATTTT	CASFQGSWDGNTIYF
TRBV28	NA	NA	TRBJ2-5	TGTGCCAGCAGTTCGGACGGGAGAAGGGTTGGGGAGACCCAGTACTTC	CASSSDGRRVGETQYF
TRBV2	NA	TRBD1	TRBJ2-5	TGTGCCAGCAGTGGGCCGGGACAGGAGGCACAAGAGACCCAGTACTTC	CASSGPGQEAQETQYF
TRBV29-1	NA	NA	TRBJ2-6	TGCAGCGTCCGGACTCACTCTGGGGCCAACGTCCTGACTTTC	CSVRTHSGANVLTF
TRBV9	NA	NA	TRBJ2-5	TGTGCCAGCAGCGTGGGGAGCGAAGGTCAAACTGGCGAGACCCAGTACTTC	CASSVGSEGQTGETQYF
TRBV28	NA	NA	TRBJ1-5	TGTGCCAGCAGTTTATCGGGGCAGGGGAGTCAGCCCCAGCATTTT	CASSLSGQGSQPQHF
TRBV30	NA	NA	TRBJ2-7	TGTGCCTGGACTCAGGGGAGAGGCTACGAGCAGTACTTC	CAWTQGRGYEQYF
TRBV5-1	NA	TRBD2	TRBJ2-7	TGCGCCAGCAGCCTGGGACTACAACGCCCCTCTTCCTACGAGCAGTACTTC	CASSLGLQRPSSYEQYF
TRBV4-1	NA	TRBD1	TRBJ1-1	TGCGCCAGCAGCCGCGGGGACAGGAACACTGAAGCTTTCTTT	CASSRGDRNTEAFF
TRBV9	NA	NA	TRBJ1-5	TGTGCCAGCAGCGTAGGAACATCCAGCAATCAGCCCCAGCATTTT	CASSVGTSSNQPQHF
TRBV7-2	NA	NA	TRBJ2-3	TGTGCCAGCAGCTTATTCGGTTCACATACGCAGTATTTT	CASSLFGSHTQYF
TRBV28	NA	NA	TRBJ1-3	TGTGCCAGCAGTCTGACTCCCGCTCTAAACACCATATATTTT	CASSLTPALNTIYF
TRBV30	NA	NA	TRBJ2-3	TGTGCCTGGAGTGTAAAAACCCACTCCACAGATACGCAGTATTTT	CAWSVKTHSTDTQYF
TRBV25-1	NA	NA	TRBJ2-7	TGTGCCAGCAGTGCGCGGGGTCCGAGACACGAGCAGTACTTC	CASSARGPRHEQYF
TRBV27	once	NA	TRBJ2-7	TGTGCCAGCTCCCCAGGCTTAAGCTACGAGCAGTACTTC	CASSPGLSYEQYF
TRBV6-5	NA	TRBD2	TRBJ2-5	TGTGCCAGCAGTCAAACCCGTAGCGGGAGCTCCCAGTACTTC	CASSQTRSGSSQYF
TRBV2	NA	NA	TRBJ2-7	TGTGCCAGCGCCTTCGACTATTACGAGCAGTACTTC	CASAFDYYEQYF